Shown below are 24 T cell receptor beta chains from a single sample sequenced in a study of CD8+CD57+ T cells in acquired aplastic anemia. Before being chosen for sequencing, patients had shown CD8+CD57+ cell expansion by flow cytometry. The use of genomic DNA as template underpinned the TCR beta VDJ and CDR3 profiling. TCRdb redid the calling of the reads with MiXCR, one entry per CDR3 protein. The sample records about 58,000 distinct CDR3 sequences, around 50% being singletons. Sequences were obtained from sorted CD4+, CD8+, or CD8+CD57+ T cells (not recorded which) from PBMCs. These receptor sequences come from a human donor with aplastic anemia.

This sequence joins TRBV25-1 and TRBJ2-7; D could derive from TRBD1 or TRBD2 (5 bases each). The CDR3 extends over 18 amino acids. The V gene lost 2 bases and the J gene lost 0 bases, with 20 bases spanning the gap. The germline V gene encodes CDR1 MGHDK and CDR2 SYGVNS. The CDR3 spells CASSEMGPTGLASYEQYF. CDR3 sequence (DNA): TGTGCCAGCAGTGAAATGGGCCCCACGGGGCTCGCCTCCTACGAGCAGTACTTC.

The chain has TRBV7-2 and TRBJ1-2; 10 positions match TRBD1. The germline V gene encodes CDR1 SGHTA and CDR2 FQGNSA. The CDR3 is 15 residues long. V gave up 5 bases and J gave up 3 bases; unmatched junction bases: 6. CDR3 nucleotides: TGTGCCAGCAGCGTCCGACAGGGGGCTGACTATGGCTACACCTTC. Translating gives CASSVRQGADYGYTF.

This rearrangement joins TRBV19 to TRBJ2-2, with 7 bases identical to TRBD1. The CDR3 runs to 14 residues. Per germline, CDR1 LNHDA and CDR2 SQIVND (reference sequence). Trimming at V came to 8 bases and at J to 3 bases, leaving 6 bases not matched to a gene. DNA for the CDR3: TGTGCCAGTTCTGAGGGGGCGTACACCGGGGAGCTGTTTTTT. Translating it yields CASSEGAYTGELFF.

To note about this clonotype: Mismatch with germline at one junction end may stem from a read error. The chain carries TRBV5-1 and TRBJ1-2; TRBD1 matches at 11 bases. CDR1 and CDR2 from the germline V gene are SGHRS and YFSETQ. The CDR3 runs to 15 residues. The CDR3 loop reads CTSSLAVGQGDGYTF. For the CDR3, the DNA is TGCACCAGCAGCTTGGCCGTGGGACAGGGGGACGGCTACACCTTC.

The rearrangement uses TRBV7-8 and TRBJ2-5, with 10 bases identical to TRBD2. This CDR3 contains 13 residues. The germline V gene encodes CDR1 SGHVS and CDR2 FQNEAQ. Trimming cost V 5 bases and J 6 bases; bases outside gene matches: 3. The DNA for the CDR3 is TGTGCCAGCAGCGCGGGACTAGCGAAGACCCAGTACTTC. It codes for CASSAGLAKTQYF.

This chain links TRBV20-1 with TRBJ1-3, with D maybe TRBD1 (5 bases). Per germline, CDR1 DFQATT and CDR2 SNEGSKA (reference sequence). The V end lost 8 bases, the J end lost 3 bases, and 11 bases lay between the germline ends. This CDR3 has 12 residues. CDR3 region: CSSQGFGNTIYF. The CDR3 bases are TGCAGTTCCCAGGGTTTTGGAAACACCATATATTTT.

The CDR3 nucleotides are TGTGCCAGCAGTTTCGGGGGCAGCAGCAATCAGCCCCAGCATTTT. It translates to CASSFGGSSNQPQHF. The V gene is TRBV12-3 or TRBV12-4, the J gene TRBJ1-5; a weak D match, TRBD1 (6 bases). The CDR3 is made up of 15 amino acids. V lost 3 bases to trimming and J lost 1 base, with 10 bases between them.

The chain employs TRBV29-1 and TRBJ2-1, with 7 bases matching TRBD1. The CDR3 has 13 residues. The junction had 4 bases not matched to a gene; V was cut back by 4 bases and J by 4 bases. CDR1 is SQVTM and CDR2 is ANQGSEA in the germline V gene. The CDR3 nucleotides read TGCAGCGTTGGTGAGGGACAGTACAATGAGCAGTTCTTC. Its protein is CSVGEGQYNEQFF.

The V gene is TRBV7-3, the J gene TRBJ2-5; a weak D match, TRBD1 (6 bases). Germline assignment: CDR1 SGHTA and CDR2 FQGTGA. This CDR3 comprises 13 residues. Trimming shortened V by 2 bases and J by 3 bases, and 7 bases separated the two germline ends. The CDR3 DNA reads TGTGCCAGCAGCTTATGGACAGAAGAGACCCAGTACTTC. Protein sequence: CASSLWTEETQYF.

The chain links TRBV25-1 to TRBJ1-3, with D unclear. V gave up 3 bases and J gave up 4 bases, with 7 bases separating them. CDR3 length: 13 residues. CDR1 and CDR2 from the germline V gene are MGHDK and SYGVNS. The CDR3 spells CASSDRRGNTIYF. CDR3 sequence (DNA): TGTGCCAGCAGTGATCGTAGGGGAAACACCATATATTTT. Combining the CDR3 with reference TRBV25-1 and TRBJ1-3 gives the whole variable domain EADIYQTPRYLVIGTGKKITLECSQTMGHDKMYWYQQDPGMELHLIHYSYGVNSTEKGDLSSESTVSRIRTEHFPLTLESARPSHTSQYLCASSDRRGNTIYFGEGSWLTVV.

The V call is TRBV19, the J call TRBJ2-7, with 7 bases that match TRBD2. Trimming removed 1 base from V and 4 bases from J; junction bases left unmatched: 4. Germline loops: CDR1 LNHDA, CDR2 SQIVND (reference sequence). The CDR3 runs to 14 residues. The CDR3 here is CASSIGQGGYEQYF. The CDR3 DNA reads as TGTGCCAGTAGTATAGGGCAGGGAGGGTACGAGCAGTACTTC.

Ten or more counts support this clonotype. The CDR3 region has the DNA TGTGCCAGCAGGAAACAGGGGGGCGGCTACACCTTC. It yields the protein CASRKQGGGYTF. The chain uses TRBV27 and TRBJ1-2; 8 positions match TRBD1. This CDR3 spans 12 amino acids. Germline V gives CDR1 MNHEY, CDR2 SMNVEV (reference sequence). V shed 6 bases and J 8 bases; nucleotides not matched to a gene: 5.

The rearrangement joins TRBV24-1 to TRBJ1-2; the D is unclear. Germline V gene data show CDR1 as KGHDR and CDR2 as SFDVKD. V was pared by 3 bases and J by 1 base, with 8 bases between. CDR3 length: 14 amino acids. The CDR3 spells CATSDSYVNYGYTF. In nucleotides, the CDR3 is TGTGCCACCAGTGATAGTTACGTTAACTATGGCTACACCTTC.

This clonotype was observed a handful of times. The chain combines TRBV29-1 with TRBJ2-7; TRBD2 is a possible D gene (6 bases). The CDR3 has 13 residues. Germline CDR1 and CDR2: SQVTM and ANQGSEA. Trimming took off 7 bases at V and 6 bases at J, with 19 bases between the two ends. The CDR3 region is CSAASVSMGEQYF. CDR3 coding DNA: TGCAGCGCCGCTAGCGTCAGCATGGGCGAGCAGTACTTC.

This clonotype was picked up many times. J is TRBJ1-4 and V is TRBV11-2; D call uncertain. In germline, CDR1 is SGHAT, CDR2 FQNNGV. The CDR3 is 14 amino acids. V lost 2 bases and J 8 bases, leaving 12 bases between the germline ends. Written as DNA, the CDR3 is TGTGCCAGCAGCTTATTCCCGGGGTACGAAAAACTGTTTTTT. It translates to CASSLFPGYEKLFF.

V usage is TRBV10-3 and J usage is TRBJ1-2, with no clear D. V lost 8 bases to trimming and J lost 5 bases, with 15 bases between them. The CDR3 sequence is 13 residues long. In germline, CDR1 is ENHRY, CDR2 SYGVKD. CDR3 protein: CAIPLPGEYGYTF. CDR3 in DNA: TGTGCCATCCCCCTGCCGGGCGAATATGGCTACACCTTC.

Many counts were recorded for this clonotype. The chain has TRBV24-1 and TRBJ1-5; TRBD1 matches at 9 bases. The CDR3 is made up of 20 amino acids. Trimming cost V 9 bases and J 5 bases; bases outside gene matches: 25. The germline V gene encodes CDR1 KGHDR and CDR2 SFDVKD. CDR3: CATSKVTGTGNLWRDQPQHF. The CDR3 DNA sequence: TGTGCCACCTCGAAAGTAACCGGGACAGGGAATCTTTGGCGCGATCAGCCCCAGCATTTT.

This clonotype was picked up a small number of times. CDR3 nucleotide sequence: TGTGCCAGCAGCCACCGGGGGACTGGGACGGAGCAGTACGTC. Amino acid sequence: CASSHRGTGTEQYV. The genes are TRBV7-8 and TRBJ2-7, with D maybe TRBD2 (6 bases). The germline V and J ends were trimmed by 5 bases and 7 bases, with 18 bases remaining between them. Germline V gives CDR1 SGHVS, CDR2 FQNEAQ. CDR3 size: 14 residues.

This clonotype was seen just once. The CDR3 is CASSIGGNSPLHF. The CDR3 nucleotides read TGTGCCAGTAGTATTGGTGGGAACTCACCCCTCCACTTT. The chain links TRBV19 to TRBJ1-6, with D unclear. Trimming removed 3 bases at V and 10 bases at J, with 10 bases between. This CDR3 contains 13 residues. CDR1 LNHDA and CDR2 SQIVND come from the germline V gene (reference sequence).

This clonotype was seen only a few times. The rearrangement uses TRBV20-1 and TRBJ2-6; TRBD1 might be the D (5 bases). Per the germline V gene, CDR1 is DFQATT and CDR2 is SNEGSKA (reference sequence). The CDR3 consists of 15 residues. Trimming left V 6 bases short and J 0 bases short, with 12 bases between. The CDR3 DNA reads TGCAGTGCCGTACAGGCTAACTCTGGGGCCAACGTCCTGACTTTC. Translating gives CSAVQANSGANVLTF.

CDR3 in DNA: TGTGCCAGCAGCCGCATAGGGGGCAGCACTGAAGCTTTCTTT. As protein: CASSRIGGSTEAFF. The chain carries TRBV7-2 and TRBJ1-1, with 7 bases that match TRBD1. CDR3 length: 14 residues. Per germline, CDR1 SGHTA and CDR2 FQGNSA. After removal of 5 bases from V and 4 bases from J, the junction contained 7 bases not matched to a gene.

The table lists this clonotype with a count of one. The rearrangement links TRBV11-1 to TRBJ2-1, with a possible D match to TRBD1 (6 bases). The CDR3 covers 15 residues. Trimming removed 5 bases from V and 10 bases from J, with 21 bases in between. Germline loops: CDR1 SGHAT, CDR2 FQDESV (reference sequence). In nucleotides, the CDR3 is TGTGCCAGCAGCCCTATAGAGAGCCTAAGGGGGGAGCAGTTCTTC. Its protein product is CASSPIESLRGEQFF.

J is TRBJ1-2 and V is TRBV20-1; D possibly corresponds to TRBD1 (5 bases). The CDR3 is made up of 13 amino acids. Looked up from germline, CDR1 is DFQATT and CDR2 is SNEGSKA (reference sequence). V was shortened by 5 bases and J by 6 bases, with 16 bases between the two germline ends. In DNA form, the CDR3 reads TGCAGTGCTCGGGACGGCGGGAGAGATGGCTACACCTTC. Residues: CSARDGGRDGYTF.

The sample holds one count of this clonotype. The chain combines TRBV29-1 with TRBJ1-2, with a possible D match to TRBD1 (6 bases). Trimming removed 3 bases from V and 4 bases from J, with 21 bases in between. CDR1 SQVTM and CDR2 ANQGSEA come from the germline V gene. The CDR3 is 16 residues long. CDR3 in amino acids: CSVELAGAEGLYGYTF. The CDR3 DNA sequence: TGCAGCGTTGAGCTAGCGGGGGCGGAAGGACTCTATGGCTACACCTTC.